This T cell receptor (beta chain) was recovered during a study of T cells in Graves' hyperthyroidism and ophthalmopathy. Researchers amplified the TCR beta CDR3 regions from RNA transcripts. First-round RT-PCR of the TCR CDR3 relied on the HTBI primer set. TCRdb independently ran MiXCR on the multiplex PCR reads; one entry per CDR3 protein. The sample has about 400,000 distinct CDR3 sequences; more than 13% are singletons. V was cut by 0 bases and J by 5 bases, with 22 bases left in between. This CDR3 has 18 amino acids. CDR1 MNHNS and CDR2 SASEGT come from the germline V gene. Out of less than 12 ml of fresh peripheral blood came the PBMCs.

The source material was blood. The TCR was taken from a woman aged 25 to 39 with Graves' hyperthyroidism. The chain is built from TRBV6-1 and TRBJ2-5; D may be TRBD1 (7 bases). DNA of the CDR3: TGTGCCAGCAGTGAAGCGTGGAACGTCCAGGGGGAGGCGGAGACCCAGTACTTC. Translation gives CASSEAWNVQGEAETQYF.